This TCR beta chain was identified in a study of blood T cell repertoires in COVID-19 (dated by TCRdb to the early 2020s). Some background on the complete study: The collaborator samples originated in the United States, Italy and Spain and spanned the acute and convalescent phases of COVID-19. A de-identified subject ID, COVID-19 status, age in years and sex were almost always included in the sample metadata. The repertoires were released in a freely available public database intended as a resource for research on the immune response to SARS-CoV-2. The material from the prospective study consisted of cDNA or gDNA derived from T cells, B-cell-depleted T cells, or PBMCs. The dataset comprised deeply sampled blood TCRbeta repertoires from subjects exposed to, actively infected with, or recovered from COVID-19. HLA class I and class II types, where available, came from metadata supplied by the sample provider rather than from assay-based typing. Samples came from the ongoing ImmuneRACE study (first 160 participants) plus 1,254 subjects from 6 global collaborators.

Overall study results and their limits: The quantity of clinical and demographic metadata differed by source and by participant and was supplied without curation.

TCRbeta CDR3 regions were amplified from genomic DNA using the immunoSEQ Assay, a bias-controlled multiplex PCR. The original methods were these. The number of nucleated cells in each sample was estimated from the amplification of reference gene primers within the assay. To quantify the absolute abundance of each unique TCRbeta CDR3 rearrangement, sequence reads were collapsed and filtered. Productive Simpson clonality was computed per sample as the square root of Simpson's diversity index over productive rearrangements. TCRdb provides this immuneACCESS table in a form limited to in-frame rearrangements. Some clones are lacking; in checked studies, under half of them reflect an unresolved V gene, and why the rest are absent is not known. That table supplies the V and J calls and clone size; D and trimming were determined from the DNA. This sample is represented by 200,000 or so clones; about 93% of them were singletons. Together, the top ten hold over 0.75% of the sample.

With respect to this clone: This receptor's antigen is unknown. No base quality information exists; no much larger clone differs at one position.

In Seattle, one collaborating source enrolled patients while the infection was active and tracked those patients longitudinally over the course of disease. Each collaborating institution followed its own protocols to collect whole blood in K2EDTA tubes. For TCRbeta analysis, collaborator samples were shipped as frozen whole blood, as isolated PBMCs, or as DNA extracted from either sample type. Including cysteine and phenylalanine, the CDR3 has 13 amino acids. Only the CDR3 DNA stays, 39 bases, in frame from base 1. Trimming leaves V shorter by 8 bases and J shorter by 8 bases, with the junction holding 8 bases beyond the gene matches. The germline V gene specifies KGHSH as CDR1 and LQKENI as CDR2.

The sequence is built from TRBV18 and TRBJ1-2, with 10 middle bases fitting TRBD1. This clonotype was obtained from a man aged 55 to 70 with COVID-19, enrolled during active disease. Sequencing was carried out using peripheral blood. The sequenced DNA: TGTGCCAGCACCGGACAGGGGGAGGGAGGCTACACCTTC. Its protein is CASTGQGEGGYTF.